The clone carrying this T cell receptor beta chain was found a few times. Its specificity is unknown. At one end the junction does not follow the germline gene, possibly because of a read error. After constant-region reverse-primer amplification, full-length variable regions underwent semi-nested PCR with Nested Universal Primer A. TCRdb re-analysed the 5' RACE reads in MiXCR, keeping a single row per CDR3 protein. The sample records about 32,000 distinct CDR3 sequences, about 24% being singletons. The study, taken as a whole, reports: Tumor memory CD4+ T cell TCR gene usage clustered with blood and lymph node memory CD4+ cells and lymph node naive CD4+ cells. Tumor-infiltrating Treg TCR alpha and beta sequences overlapped most with tumor naive CD4+ T cells, then blood naive.

The CDR3 is 15 residues long. Germline lookup yields CDR1 DFQATT and CDR2 SNEGSKA (reference sequence). Material for sequencing was memory CD4+ T cells sorted from blood. Described subset: memory CD4+ T cells, CD4+CD45RO+CD25-. This clonotype was obtained from a female donor with breast cancer. The V call is TRBV20-1, the J call TRBJ2-1; tentative D call: TRBD2 (5 bases). The CDR3 reads CSTRPPSSSYNEQFF. In DNA form, the CDR3 reads TGCAGTACTAGGCCTCCCTCTAGCTCCTACAATGAGCAGTTCTTC.